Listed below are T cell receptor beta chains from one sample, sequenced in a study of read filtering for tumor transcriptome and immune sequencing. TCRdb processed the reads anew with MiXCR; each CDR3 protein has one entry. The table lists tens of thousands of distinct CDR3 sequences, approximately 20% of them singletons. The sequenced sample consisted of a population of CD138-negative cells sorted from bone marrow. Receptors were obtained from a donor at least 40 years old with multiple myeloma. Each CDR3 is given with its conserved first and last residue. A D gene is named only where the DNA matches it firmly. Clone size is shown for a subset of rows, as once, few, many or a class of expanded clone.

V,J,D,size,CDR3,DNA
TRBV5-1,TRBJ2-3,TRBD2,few,CASSLGLAEQYF,TGCGCCAGCAGCCTAGGACTAGCGGAGCAGTATTTT
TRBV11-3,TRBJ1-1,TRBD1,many,CASSPGTGWNTEAFF,TGTGCCAGCAGCCCGGGGACAGGCTGGAACACTGAAGCTTTCTTT
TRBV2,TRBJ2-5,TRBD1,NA,CASKRGLEETQYF,TGTGCCAGCAAAAGGGGGCTAGAAGAGACCCAGTACTTC
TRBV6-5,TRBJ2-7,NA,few,CASSEADNAGQYF,TGTGCCAGCAGCGAAGCGGACAACGCTGGGCAGTACTTC
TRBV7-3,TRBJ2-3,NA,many,CASSYGVTDTQYF,TGTGCCAGCAGCTACGGGGTTACAGATACGCAGTATTTT
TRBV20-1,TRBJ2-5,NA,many,CSARMQGQETQYF,TGCAGTGCTAGAATGCAGGGTCAAGAGACCCAGTACTTC
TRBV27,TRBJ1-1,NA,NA,CASGGYVNTEASF,TGTGCCAGTGGGGGCTATGTGAACACTGAAGCTTCCTTT
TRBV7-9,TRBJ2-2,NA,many,CASSRNTGELFF,TGTGCCAGCAGCCGAAACACCGGGGAGCTGTTTTTT
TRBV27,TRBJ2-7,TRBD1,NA,CASSELGTGAYEQYF,TGTGCCAGCTCGGAGCTGGGGACAGGGGCCTACGAGCAGTACTTC
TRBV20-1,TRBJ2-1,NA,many,CSARDPAGSYNEQFF,TGCAGTGCTAGAGATCCAGCGGGCTCCTACAATGAGCAGTTCTTC
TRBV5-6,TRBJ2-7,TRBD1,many,CASSSGTGPYEQYF,TGTGCCAGCAGCTCCGGGACAGGGCCCTACGAGCAGTACTTC
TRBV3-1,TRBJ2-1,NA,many,CASSQMVYNEQFF,TGTGCCAGCAGCCAAATGGTGTACAATGAGCAGTTCTTC
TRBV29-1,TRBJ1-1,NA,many,CSVAWVNTEAFF,TGCAGCGTTGCATGGGTGAACACTGAAGCTTTCTTT
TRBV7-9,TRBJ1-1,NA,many,CASTPMGGLNTEAFF,TGTGCCAGCACCCCGATGGGGGGTTTGAACACTGAAGCTTTCTTT
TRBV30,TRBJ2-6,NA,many,CAWFFSGANVLTF,TGTGCCTGGTTCTTCTCTGGGGCCAACGTCCTGACTTTC
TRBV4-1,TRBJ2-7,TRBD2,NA,CASSVRTSGSVDTYEQYF,TGCGCCAGCAGCGTTCGTACTAGCGGGTCCGTGGATACCTACGAGCAGTACTTC
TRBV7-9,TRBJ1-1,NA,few,CASSAGGYAEAFF,TGTGCCAGCAGCGCGGGAGGGTACGCTGAAGCTTTCTTT
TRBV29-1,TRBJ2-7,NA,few,CSVAAGLSGEQYF,TGCAGCGTAGCTGCAGGACTCTCGGGGGAGCAGTACTTC
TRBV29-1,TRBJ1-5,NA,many,CSVAGGQGGNQPQHF,TGCAGCGTTGCTGGTGGGCAGGGAGGGAATCAGCCCCAGCATTTT
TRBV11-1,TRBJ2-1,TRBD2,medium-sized,CASSSRPGLLRNNEQFF,TGTGCCAGCAGCTCCAGACCGGGACTACTAAGGAACAATGAGCAGTTCTTC
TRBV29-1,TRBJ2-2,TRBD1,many,CSVSAAGGSGELFF,TGCAGCGTTTCGGCGGCAGGGGGTTCCGGGGAGCTGTTTTTT
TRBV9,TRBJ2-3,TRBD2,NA,CASSVLAGAADTQYF,TGTGCCAGCAGCGTGTTAGCGGGAGCGGCAGATACGCAGTATTTT
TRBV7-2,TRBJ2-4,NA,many,CASSFGGLGLAKNIQYF,TGTGCCAGCAGCTTTGGCGGACTCGGACTAGCCAAAAACATTCAGTACTTC
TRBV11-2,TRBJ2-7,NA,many,CASSLLRARVYEQYF,TGTGCCAGCAGCTTATTACGGGCCAGGGTCTACGAGCAGTACTTC
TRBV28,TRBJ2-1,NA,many,CASSLPQGVGRNNEQFF,TGTGCCAGCAGTTTACCCCAGGGAGTTGGAAGAAACAATGAGCAGTTCTTC
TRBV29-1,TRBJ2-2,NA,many,CSVKSRSNTGELFF,TGCAGCGTTAAATCCAGGTCGAACACCGGGGAGCTGTTTTTT
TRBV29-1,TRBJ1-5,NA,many,CSVTIGGQPQHF,TGCAGCGTGACGATAGGAGGTCAGCCCCAGCATTTT
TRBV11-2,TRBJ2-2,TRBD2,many,CASSPRASGATGELFF,TGTGCCAGCAGCCCACGGGCTAGCGGGGCCACCGGGGAGCTGTTTTTT
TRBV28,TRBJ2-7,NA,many,CASSLSRAKYF,TGTGCCAGCAGTTTGAGCCGCGCTAAGTACTTC
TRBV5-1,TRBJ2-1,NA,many,CASSLVLGVEQFF,TGCGCCAGCAGCTTGGTTTTAGGGGTTGAGCAGTTCTTC
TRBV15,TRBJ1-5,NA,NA,CATSRDRSLGVHQPQHF,TGTGCCACCAGCAGAGATCGAAGTTTGGGGGTCCATCAGCCCCAGCATTTT
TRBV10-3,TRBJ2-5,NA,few,CAISDQETQYF,TGTGCCATCAGTGACCAAGAGACCCAGTACTTC
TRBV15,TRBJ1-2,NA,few,CATSREGQTTYGYTF,TGTGCCACCAGCAGAGAAGGACAGACAACCTATGGCTACACCTTC
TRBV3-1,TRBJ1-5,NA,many,CASSSALQGQPQHF,TGTGCCAGCAGCTCCGCCCTACAGGGTCAGCCCCAGCATTTT
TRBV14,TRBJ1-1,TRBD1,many,CASSRFGQGRNTEAFF,TGTGCCAGCAGCCGATTTGGACAGGGACGGAACACTGAAGCTTTCTTT
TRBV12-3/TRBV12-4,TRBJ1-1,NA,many,CASSPHSGTEAFF,TGTGCCAGCAGTCCCCATAGTGGGACTGAAGCTTTCTTT
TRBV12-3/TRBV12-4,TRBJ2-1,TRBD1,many,CASRPNRGYNEQFF,TGTGCCAGCAGACCGAACAGGGGCTACAATGAGCAGTTCTTC
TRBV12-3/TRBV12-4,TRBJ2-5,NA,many,CASSLLSLETQYF,TGTGCCAGCAGTTTACTGTCCCTAGAGACCCAGTACTTC
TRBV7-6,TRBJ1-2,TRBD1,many,CASSLVSQGRDGYTF,TGTGCCAGCAGCTTAGTATCACAGGGGAGAGATGGCTACACCTTC
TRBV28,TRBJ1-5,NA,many,CASSRGRLREPQHF,TGTGCCAGCAGCAGAGGACGGCTCAGAGAGCCCCAGCATTTT
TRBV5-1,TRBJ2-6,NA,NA,CASSSPKLAGANVLTF,TGCGCCAGCAGTTCACCCAAGTTGGCTGGGGCCAACGTCCTGACTTTC
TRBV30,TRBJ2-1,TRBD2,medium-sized,CAWSIREGLEQFF,TGTGCCTGGAGTATCCGGGAGGGTCTTGAGCAGTTCTTC
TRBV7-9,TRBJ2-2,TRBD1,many,CASSPGTGYTGELFF,TGTGCCAGCAGCCCCGGGACAGGATACACCGGGGAGCTGTTTTTT
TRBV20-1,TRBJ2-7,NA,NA,CSARPAARYEQYF,TGCAGTGCCAGGCCAGCGGCCCGCTACGAGCAGTACTTC
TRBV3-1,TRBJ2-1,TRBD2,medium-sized,CASSHWGLAGNNEQFF,TGTGCCAGCAGCCACTGGGGACTAGCGGGGAACAATGAGCAGTTCTTC
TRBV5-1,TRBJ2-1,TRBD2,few,CASSLLAGVDNEQFF,TGCGCCAGCAGCTTACTAGCGGGAGTTGACAATGAGCAGTTCTTC
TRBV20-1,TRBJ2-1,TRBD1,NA,CGAQGQESEQFF,TGCGGTGCGCAGGGACAGGAGAGTGAGCAGTTCTTC
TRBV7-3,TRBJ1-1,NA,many,CASSLTGGGTEAFF,TGTGCCAGCAGCTTAACAGGGGGAGGCACTGAAGCTTTCTTT